Described below is a single TCR beta chain sequence and its context. Its antigen is not known. These data are taken from a study of cytomegalovirus exposure and HLA in healthy donors. Germline V CDR1 and CDR2: MNHNS, SASEGT. There are 13 residues in the CDR3. The V and J ends lost 5 bases and 8 bases respectively, with 12 bases between them. This PCR relied on a set of 60 Vbeta primers and 13 Jbeta primers. The assay was immunoSEQ multiplex PCR, and TCRdb's table has in-frame clones only and misses some. This sample has 130,000 to 150,000 clones, with roughly four fifths found just once. Study-wide results and limits: In presence/absence analyses, roughly uniform sequencing depth across donors was assumed.

The TCR originated in a man aged 35 to 55 in good health and CMV-seropositive. J is TRBJ1-4 and V is TRBV6-1, with no clear D. Sequenced: PBMCs. The CDR3 DNA reads as TGTGCCAGCAGTACCGGGAGTGGGGAAAAACTGTTTTTT. It encodes CASSTGSGEKLFF.